The text below deals with one T cell receptor (beta chain). V dropped 2 bases and J dropped 3 bases, with 11 bases sitting between them. Germline CDR1 reads SGHRS; CDR2 reads YFSETQ. The CDR3 has 14 amino acids. Original processing methods: Reference gene primer amplification yielded estimated nucleated cell counts. Only in-frame clones appear in the TCRdb table, and some are missing; sequencing was by immunoSEQ multiplex PCR. The V and J calls and the clone size are those of that table, but D and trimming were determined from the DNA. Of 200,000 to 300,000 clones in the sample, about 93% were seen once. The source of the sample is a study of blood T cell repertoires in COVID-19.

The sequencing input was peripheral blood. The chain uses TRBV5-1 and TRBJ1-1; D is undetermined. The clonotype comes from a man aged 25 to 40 with COVID-19, enrolled during active disease. The CDR3 here is CASSFGLDYTEAFF. The CDR3 nucleotides read TGCGCCAGCAGCTTTGGGCTGGATTACACTGAAGCTTTCTTT.